This is a list of T cell receptor beta chains from one sample in a study of blood T cell repertoires in COVID-19. The protocol was immunoSEQ multiplex PCR, while the TCRdb copy is restricted to in-frame clones and leaves out a portion. The repertoire has around 400,000 clones, approximately 90% of them found once; the top ten carry about 1.5%. Sequencing input: PBMCs or T cells enriched from blood (not recorded which). These receptors were collected from a woman aged 18-29 years who had been exposed to COVID-19. The CDR3 runs from the conserved cysteine through the conserved F or W. D genes are given only for firm matches. Expanded clones are given a class, and other clones once, few, many or no size at all.

d_call: .; clone_size: .; cdr3_length: 13; v_call: TRBV29-1; j_call: TRBJ1-2; cdr3_nt: TGCAGCGTTGGACAGGAGATTAACTATGGCTACACCTTC; cdr3_aa: CSVGQEINYGYTF
d_call: TRBD1; clone_size: .; cdr3_length: 14; v_call: TRBV7-2; j_call: TRBJ2-1; cdr3_nt: TGTGCCAGCAGCTCCGGGACAGTCGTTCATGAGCAGTTCTTC; cdr3_aa: CASSSGTVVHEQFF
d_call: TRBD1; clone_size: .; cdr3_length: 15; v_call: TRBV7-9; j_call: TRBJ2-7; cdr3_nt: TGTGCCAGCAGCATTCCGGGACAGAGCTCCTACGAGCAGTACTTC; cdr3_aa: CASSIPGQSSYEQYF
d_call: TRBD1; clone_size: .; cdr3_length: 15; v_call: TRBV2; j_call: TRBJ1-5; cdr3_nt: TGTGCCAGCAGTGAAACGGTTTCGACAGGGTCGGGGAGGCATTTT; cdr3_aa: CASSETVSTGSGRHF
d_call: .; clone_size: .; cdr3_length: 17; v_call: TRBV5-4; j_call: TRBJ2-1; cdr3_nt: TGTGCCAGCAGCTTGTTGGAGGAACGGACTATCGACAATGAGCAGTTCTTC; cdr3_aa: CASSLLEERTIDNEQFF
d_call: TRBD1; clone_size: .; cdr3_length: 14; v_call: TRBV7-9; j_call: TRBJ1-2; cdr3_nt: TGTGCCAGCAGCCGCGGGACAGGGGGTTCTGGCTACACCTTC; cdr3_aa: CASSRGTGGSGYTF
d_call: TRBD2; clone_size: .; cdr3_length: 16; v_call: TRBV28; j_call: TRBJ2-1; cdr3_nt: TGTGCCAGCAGGAGCGCCCTAGCGGGGACCTACAATGAGCAGTTCTTC; cdr3_aa: CASRSALAGTYNEQFF
d_call: .; clone_size: .; cdr3_length: 18; v_call: TRBV21-1; j_call: TRBJ1-1; cdr3_nt: TGTGCCAGCAGCAAAGGGGACAGGGGGATCAACTTGAACACTGAAGCTTTCTTT; cdr3_aa: CASSKGDRGINLNTEAFF
d_call: TRBD2; clone_size: .; cdr3_length: 18; v_call: TRBV10-2; j_call: TRBJ2-5; cdr3_nt: TGCGCCAGCAGTGATCCCGGAGCGGGGCGGGAGTTCGGAGAGACCCAGTACTTC; cdr3_aa: CASSDPGAGREFGETQYF
d_call: TRBD2; clone_size: .; cdr3_length: 17; v_call: TRBV4-1; j_call: TRBJ2-1; cdr3_nt: TGCGCCAGCAGCCAAGGTCTCGGGGGGGGCTCCTACAATGAGCAGTTCTTC; cdr3_aa: CASSQGLGGGSYNEQFF
d_call: .; clone_size: .; cdr3_length: 14; v_call: TRBV6-2/TRBV6-3; j_call: TRBJ1-5; cdr3_nt: TGTGCCAGCAGCCAGATCGAGGTGGATCAGCCCCAGCATTTT; cdr3_aa: CASSQIEVDQPQHF
d_call: .; clone_size: few; cdr3_length: 13; v_call: TRBV21-1; j_call: TRBJ2-7; cdr3_nt: TGTGCCAGCACAGAACAGTCAGCCTACGAGCAGTACTTC; cdr3_aa: CASTEQSAYEQYF
d_call: TRBD1; clone_size: once; cdr3_length: 15; v_call: TRBV6-5; j_call: TRBJ2-7; cdr3_nt: TGTGCCAGCAGTTATTCAGGGACAGGGACCTACGAGCAGTACTTC; cdr3_aa: CASSYSGTGTYEQYF
d_call: .; clone_size: .; cdr3_length: 12; v_call: TRBV28; j_call: TRBJ2-7; cdr3_nt: TGTGCCAGCAGTAGCGACCGCTACGAGCAGTACTTC; cdr3_aa: CASSSDRYEQYF
d_call: .; clone_size: .; cdr3_length: 16; v_call: TRBV9; j_call: TRBJ2-3; cdr3_nt: TGTGCCAGCAGCGTAGGCGGCGGGGGCTTGATTGATACGCAGTATTTT; cdr3_aa: CASSVGGGGLIDTQYF
d_call: .; clone_size: .; cdr3_length: 15; v_call: TRBV6-2/TRBV6-3; j_call: TRBJ2-2; cdr3_nt: TGTGCCAGCAGTTATAATCTCCTAGGCACCGGGGAGCTGTTTTTT; cdr3_aa: CASSYNLLGTGELFF
d_call: TRBD1; clone_size: .; cdr3_length: 14; v_call: TRBV3-1/TRBV3-2; j_call: TRBJ2-1; cdr3_nt: TGTGCCAGCAGGCAAACAGGGGCGGGTAATGAGCAGTTCTTC; cdr3_aa: CASRQTGAGNEQFF
d_call: TRBD1; clone_size: .; cdr3_length: 17; v_call: TRBV27; j_call: TRBJ1-6; cdr3_nt: TGTGCCAGCAGTTTATCGCCAGGGGGCCCGTGGAATTCACCCCTCCACTTT; cdr3_aa: CASSLSPGGPWNSPLHF
d_call: TRBD2; clone_size: .; cdr3_length: 16; v_call: TRBV5-1; j_call: TRBJ2-1; cdr3_nt: TGCGCCAGCAGCTTGGGGTCGGGAGGAGGGTACAATGAGCAGTTCTTC; cdr3_aa: CASSLGSGGGYNEQFF
d_call: TRBD2; clone_size: .; cdr3_length: 19; v_call: TRBV6-2/TRBV6-3; j_call: TRBJ2-3; cdr3_nt: TGTGCCAGCAGTTACTTATCCTCGACCGCGGGGGGGCGTGCAGATACGCAGTATTTT; cdr3_aa: CASSYLSSTAGGRADTQYF
d_call: .; clone_size: .; cdr3_length: 18; v_call: TRBV21-1; j_call: TRBJ2-1; cdr3_nt: TGTGCCAGCAGCAAATGGAGGCGTCCGGACAGGGGGCTTTGGGAGCAGTTCTTC; cdr3_aa: CASSKWRRPDRGLWEQFF
d_call: TRBD2; clone_size: .; cdr3_length: 16; v_call: TRBV18; j_call: TRBJ2-1; cdr3_nt: TGTGCCAGCTCACCACTACAGCGGGGGGCCCGAAATGAGCAGTTCTTC; cdr3_aa: CASSPLQRGARNEQFF
d_call: TRBD1; clone_size: .; cdr3_length: 15; v_call: TRBV14; j_call: TRBJ1-2; cdr3_nt: TGTGCCAGCAGCCTATTCGGACAGGCTGTCTATGGCTACACCTTC; cdr3_aa: CASSLFGQAVYGYTF
d_call: .; clone_size: .; cdr3_length: 13; v_call: TRBV28; j_call: TRBJ1-2; cdr3_nt: TGTGCCAGCGCCCGGGGGGGCAACTATGGCTACACCTTC; cdr3_aa: CASARGGNYGYTF